This T cell receptor (beta chain) was retrieved from a study of T-cell memory formation after mild COVID-19. About the study: Clusters of TCRs were largely donor specific. Findings and limits, study-wide: Clones that shrank (day 15 to 85) were balanced CD4/CD8, whereas later expanders leaned CD4+.

With 4 bases removed from V and 2 bases from J, the gap between germline ends came to 12 bases. Per the germline V gene, CDR1 is KGHSH and CDR2 is LQKENI. There are 14 residues in the CDR3. TCRdb re-called the 5' RACE reads through MiXCR, storing one row per CDR3 protein. The table lists 300,000 to 400,000 distinct CDR3 sequences, approximately 27% of them singletons. A word on this clonotype: No antigen is known for it.

This receptor was obtained from an adult woman who had mild COVID-19 (a few samples of this study predate the infection). Cell type and time point are not known. This rearrangement joins TRBV18 to TRBJ2-7; D unclear. The sample consisted of PBMCs or a T cell subset sorted from them (not recorded which). The CDR3 region has the DNA TGTGCCAGCTCACTCTCCGGTGAAACCTACGAGCAGTACTTC. Protein sequence: CASSLSGETYEQYF.